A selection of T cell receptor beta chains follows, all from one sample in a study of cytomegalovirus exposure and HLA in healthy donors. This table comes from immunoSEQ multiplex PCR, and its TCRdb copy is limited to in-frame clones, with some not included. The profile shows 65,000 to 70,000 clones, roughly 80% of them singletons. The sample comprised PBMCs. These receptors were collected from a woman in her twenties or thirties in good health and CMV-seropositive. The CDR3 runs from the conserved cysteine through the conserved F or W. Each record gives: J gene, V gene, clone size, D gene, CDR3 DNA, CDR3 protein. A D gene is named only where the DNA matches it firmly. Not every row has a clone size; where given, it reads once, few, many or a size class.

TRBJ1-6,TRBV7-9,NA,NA,TGTGCCAGCAGGCCCGGACAGATCTCACCCCTCCACTTT,CASRPGQISPLHF
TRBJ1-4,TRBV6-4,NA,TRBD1,TGTGCCAGCAGTGACTCGTCAGGGGGTACAATGTTTTTT,CASSDSSGGTMFF
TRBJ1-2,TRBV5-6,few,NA,TGTGCCAGCAGCTCACGGTGGCTCACTCGGGAGAACTATGGCTACACCTTC,CASSSRWLTRENYGYTF
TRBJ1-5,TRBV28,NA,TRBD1,TGTGCCAGCAGTTTATGGGAACGGGGCAGGGGGGTTCAGCCCCAGCATTTT,CASSLWERGRGVQPQHF
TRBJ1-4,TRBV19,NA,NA,TGTGCCAGTAGTATGGCGGGGGTAGGGGAAAAACTGTTTTTT,CASSMAGVGEKLFF
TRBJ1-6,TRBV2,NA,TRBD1,TGTGCCAGCAGCCCATTGGGACAGGGAATAGGATTGGTCCTTAATTCACCCCTCCACTTT,CASSPLGQGIGLVLNSPLHF
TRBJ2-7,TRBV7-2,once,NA,TGTGCCAGCAGCTTATCGGTCGGCGAGCAGTACTTC,CASSLSVGEQYF
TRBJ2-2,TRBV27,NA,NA,TGTGCCAGCAGTTCTCTTTGGGGACTGAACACCGGGGAGCTGTTTTTT,CASSSLWGLNTGELFF
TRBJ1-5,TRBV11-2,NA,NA,TGTGCCAGCATGCCGCTACAGAGGCCCCAGCATTTT,CASMPLQRPQHF
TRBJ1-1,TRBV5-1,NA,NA,TGCGCCAGCAGCTTGGTTCCCAGGAACACTGAAGCTTTCTTT,CASSLVPRNTEAFF
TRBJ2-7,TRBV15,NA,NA,TGTGCCACCAGCAGATTTAGACAGTACGAGCAGTACTTC,CATSRFRQYEQYF
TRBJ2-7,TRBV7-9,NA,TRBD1,TGTGCCAGCAGCTTACCAGGAACAGGGGGCGGCGAGCAGTACTTC,CASSLPGTGGGEQYF
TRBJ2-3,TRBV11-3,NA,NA,TGTGCCAGCAGCTTAGGATCCTCAGTCGGCACAGATACGCAGTATTTT,CASSLGSSVGTDTQYF
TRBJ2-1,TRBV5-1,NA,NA,TGCGCCAGCAGCAACGAAAAAGCGGCATACAATGAGCAGTTCTTC,CASSNEKAAYNEQFF
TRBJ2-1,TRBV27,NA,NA,TGTGCCAGCAGTTTAGCTAGATACAATGAGCAGTTCTTC,CASSLARYNEQFF
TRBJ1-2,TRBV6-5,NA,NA,TGTGCCAGCAGAAGAAACCGGGACACTCGCTATGGCTACACCTTC,CASRRNRDTRYGYTF
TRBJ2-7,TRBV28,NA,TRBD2,TGTGCCAGCCGACCCAGCGGGAGGGCCCTCTACGAGCAGTACTTC,CASRPSGRALYEQYF
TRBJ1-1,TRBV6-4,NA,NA,TGTGCCAGCAGTGCCACAATACAGGGACGGGCTTTCTTT,CASSATIQGRAFF
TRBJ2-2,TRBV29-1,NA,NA,TGCAGCGTTTCCATTGGCTGGGAGCTGTTTTTT,CSVSIGWELFF
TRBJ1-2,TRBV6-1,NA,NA,TGTGCCAGCAGTGAAGTGCTCCGAATCCCACAGGGAGGGGATGGCTACACCTTC,CASSEVLRIPQGGDGYTF
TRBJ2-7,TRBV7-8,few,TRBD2,TGTGCCAGCAGCTTAGGGAGACGCGGGAGGGCCACCAACGAGCAGTACTTC,CASSLGRRGRATNEQYF
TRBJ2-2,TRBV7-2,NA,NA,TGTGCCAGCAGCCGTCTTACGGGCGCGGGCACCGGGGAGCTGTTTTTT,CASSRLTGAGTGELFF
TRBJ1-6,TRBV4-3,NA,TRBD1,TGCGCCAGCAGCCAAGACTACCGGACAGGGCAAAATTCACCCCTCCACTTT,CASSQDYRTGQNSPLHF
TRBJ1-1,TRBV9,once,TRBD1,TGTGCCAGCAGCCTACGGGACAGGGTCAACACTGAAGCTTTCTTT,CASSLRDRVNTEAFF
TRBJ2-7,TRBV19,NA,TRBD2,TGTGCCAGTAGTATGGGGACTAGTGGGTACGAGCAGTACTTC,CASSMGTSGYEQYF
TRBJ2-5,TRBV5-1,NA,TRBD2,TGCGCCAGCAGCTTGGCCGGGCGGGGGGCTAGCTTGGAGACCCAGTACTTC,CASSLAGRGASLETQYF
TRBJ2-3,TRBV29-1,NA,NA,TGCAGCGTTGAGGGGGGGGCAGGTGATACGCAGTATTTT,CSVEGGAGDTQYF
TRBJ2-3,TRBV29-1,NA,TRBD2,TGCAGCGTTGTCCATCGACTAGCGGGACGCACAGATACGCAGTATTTT,CSVVHRLAGRTDTQYF
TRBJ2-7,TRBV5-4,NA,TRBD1,TGTGCCAGCAGCTTAGGGACAGGGCACTACGAGCAGTACTTC,CASSLGTGHYEQYF
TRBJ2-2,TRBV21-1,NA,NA,TGTGCCAGCAGTCAGGCACACCAAACAGGGAACACCGGGGAGCTGTTTTTT,CASSQAHQTGNTGELFF
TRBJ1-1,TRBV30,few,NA,TGTGCCTGGACCAGGCAGAACACTGAAGCTTTCTTT,CAWTRQNTEAFF
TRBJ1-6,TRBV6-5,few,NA,TGTGCCAGCAGGGGACAAAATTCACCCCTCCACTTT,CASRGQNSPLHF
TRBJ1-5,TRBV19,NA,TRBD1,TGTGCCAGTAGTCCGGACAGGGGGCGAGGTAGCAATCAGCCCCAGCATTTT,CASSPDRGRGSNQPQHF
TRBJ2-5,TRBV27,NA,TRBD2,TGTGCCAGCAGTTTGAGGGAGGGTGATGAGACCCAGTACTTC,CASSLREGDETQYF
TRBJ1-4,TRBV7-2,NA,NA,TGTGCCAGCAGCTCCAGCCACCGGGGAGAAAAACTGTTTTTT,CASSSSHRGEKLFF
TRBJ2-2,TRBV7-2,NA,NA,TGTGCCAGCAGCGCGATGGTGGTCGGGGAGCTGTTTTTT,CASSAMVVGELFF
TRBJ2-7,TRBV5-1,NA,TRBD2,TGCGCCAGCAGCTTAATAGCGGGGTCCTCCTACGAGCAGTACTTC,CASSLIAGSSYEQYF
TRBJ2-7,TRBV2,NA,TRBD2,TGTGCCAGCAGGGCGGGACTAGCGGGAGGGTCGCTGAGCGAGCAGTACTTC,CASRAGLAGGSLSEQYF
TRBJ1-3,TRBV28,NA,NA,TGTGCCAGCAGTCCGACGGGGGGAGCTGGAAACACCATATATTTT,CASSPTGGAGNTIYF
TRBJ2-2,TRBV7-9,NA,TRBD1,TGTGCCAGCAGCTTAGTTGGGCTATCCGGGACAGGCTTCACCGGGGAGCTGTTTTTT,CASSLVGLSGTGFTGELFF
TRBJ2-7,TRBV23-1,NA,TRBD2,TGCGCCAGCAGTCAACCTGGGACTAACCGCTCCTACGAGCAGTACTTC,CASSQPGTNRSYEQYF
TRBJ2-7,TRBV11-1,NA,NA,TGTGCCAGCAGCTTAGCTGCAGGGCCCTACGAGCAGTACTTC,CASSLAAGPYEQYF
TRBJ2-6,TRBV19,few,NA,TGTGCCAGTAACTCACAGACGGACTCTGGGGCCAACGTCCTGACTTTC,CASNSQTDSGANVLTF